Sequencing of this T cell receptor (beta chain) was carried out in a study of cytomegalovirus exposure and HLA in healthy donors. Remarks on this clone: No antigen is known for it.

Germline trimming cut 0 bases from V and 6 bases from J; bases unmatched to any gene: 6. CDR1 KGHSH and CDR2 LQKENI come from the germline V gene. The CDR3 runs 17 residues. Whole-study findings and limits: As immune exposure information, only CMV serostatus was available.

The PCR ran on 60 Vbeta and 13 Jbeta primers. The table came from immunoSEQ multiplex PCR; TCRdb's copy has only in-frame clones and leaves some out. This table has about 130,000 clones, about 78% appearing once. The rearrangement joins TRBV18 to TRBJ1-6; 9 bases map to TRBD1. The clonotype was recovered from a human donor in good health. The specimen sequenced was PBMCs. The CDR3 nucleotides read TGTGCCAGCTCACCACCGGACAGGGGTAGAACTAATTCACCCCTCCACTTT. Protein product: CASSPPDRGRTNSPLHF. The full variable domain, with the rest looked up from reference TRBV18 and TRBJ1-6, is NAGVMQNPRHLVRRRGQEARLRCSPMKGHSHVYWYRQLPEEGLKFMVYLQKENIIDESGMPKERFSAEFPKEGPSILRIQQVVRGDSAAYFCASSPPDRGRTNSPLHFGNGTRLTVT.